Listed below are T cell receptor beta chains from one sample, sequenced in a study of cytomegalovirus exposure and HLA in healthy donors. TCRdb's table, derived via immunoSEQ multiplex PCR, lists solely in-frame clones and lacks some. The top ten hold about 3% of the sample, which has 140,000 to 150,000 clones, 78% seen once. Sequences were obtained from PBMCs. The origin of the receptors is a man in his forties in good health and CMV-seropositive. CDR3s leave out the opening cysteine and the closing phenylalanine or tryptophan. The order of the fields is V gene, CDR3 protein.

v_call: TRBV9
cdr3_aa: ASSVRTGNTEAF

v_call: TRBV4-2
cdr3_aa: ASSQDQGNTIY

v_call: TRBV5-1
cdr3_aa: ASSLRTSGFADTQY

v_call: TRBV27
cdr3_aa: ASTHLPPGSQPQH

v_call: TRBV7-6
cdr3_aa: ASSLGPGTAYEQY

v_call: TRBV6-1
cdr3_aa: ASRLTGLNYGYT

v_call: TRBV7-2
cdr3_aa: ASSFEGTSGNYEQY

v_call: TRBV5-1
cdr3_aa: ASSPTDSPYEQY

v_call: TRBV19
cdr3_aa: ASSIGGRSANEQF

v_call: TRBV7-3
cdr3_aa: ASSPKQGSWGDTQY

v_call: TRBV30
cdr3_aa: AWRRDQETQY